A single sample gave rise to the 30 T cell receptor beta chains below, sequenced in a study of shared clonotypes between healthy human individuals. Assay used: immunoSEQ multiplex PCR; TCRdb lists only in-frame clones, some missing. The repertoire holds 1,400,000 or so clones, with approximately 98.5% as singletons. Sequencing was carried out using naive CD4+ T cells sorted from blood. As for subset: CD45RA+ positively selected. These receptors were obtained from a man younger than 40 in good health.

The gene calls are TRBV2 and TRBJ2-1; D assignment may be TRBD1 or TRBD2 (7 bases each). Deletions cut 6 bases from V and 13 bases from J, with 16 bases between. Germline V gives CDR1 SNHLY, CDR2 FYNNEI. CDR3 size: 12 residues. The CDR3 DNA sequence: TGTGCCAGCAGCATACAGGGGAGGGGTCAGTTCTTC. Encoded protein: CASSIQGRGQFF. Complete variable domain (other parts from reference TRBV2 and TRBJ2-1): EPEVTQTPSHQVTQMGQEVILRCVPISNHLYFYWYRQILGQKVEFLVSFYNNEISEKSEIFDDQFSVERPDGSNFTLKIRSTKLEDSAMYFCASSIQGRGQFFGPGTRLTVL.

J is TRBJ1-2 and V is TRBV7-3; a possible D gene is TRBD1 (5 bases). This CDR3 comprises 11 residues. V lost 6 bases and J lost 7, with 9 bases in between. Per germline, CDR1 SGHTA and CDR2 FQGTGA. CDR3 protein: CASSSGGGYTF. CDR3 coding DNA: TGTGCCAGCAGTTCCGGGGGTGGCTACACCTTC.

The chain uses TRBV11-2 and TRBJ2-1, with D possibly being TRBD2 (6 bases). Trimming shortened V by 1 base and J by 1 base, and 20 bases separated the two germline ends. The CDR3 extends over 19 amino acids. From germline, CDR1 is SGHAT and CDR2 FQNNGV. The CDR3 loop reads CASSLGSFWAGSSYNEQFF. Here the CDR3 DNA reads TGTGCCAGCAGCTTAGGATCTTTCTGGGCGGGATCATCCTACAATGAGCAGTTCTTC.

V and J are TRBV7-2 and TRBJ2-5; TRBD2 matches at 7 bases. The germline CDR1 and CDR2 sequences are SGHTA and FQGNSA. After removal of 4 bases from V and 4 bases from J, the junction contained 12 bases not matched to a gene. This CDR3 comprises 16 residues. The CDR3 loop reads CASSSKSGRVLETQYF. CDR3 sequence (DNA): TGTGCCAGCAGCTCGAAAAGTGGGAGGGTTCTAGAGACCCAGTACTTC. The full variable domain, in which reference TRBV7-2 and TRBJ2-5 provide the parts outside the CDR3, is GAGVSQSPSNKVTEKGKDVELRCDPISGHTALYWYRQSLGQGLEFLIYFQGNSAPDKSGLPSDRFSAERTGGSVSTLTIQRTQQEDSAVYLCASSSKSGRVLETQYFGPGTRLLVL.

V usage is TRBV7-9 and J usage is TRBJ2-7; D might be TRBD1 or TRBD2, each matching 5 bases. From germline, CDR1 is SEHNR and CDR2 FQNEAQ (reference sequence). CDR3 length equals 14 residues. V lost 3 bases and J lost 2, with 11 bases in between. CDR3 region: CASSFRDGPYEQYF. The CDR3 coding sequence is TGTGCCAGCAGCTTTCGGGACGGACCCTACGAGCAGTACTTC.

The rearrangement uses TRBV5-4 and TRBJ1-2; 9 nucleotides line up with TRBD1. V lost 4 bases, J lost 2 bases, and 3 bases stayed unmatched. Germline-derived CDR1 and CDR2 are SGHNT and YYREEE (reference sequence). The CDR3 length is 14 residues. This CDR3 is CASSPGTGNYGYTF. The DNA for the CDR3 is TGTGCCAGCAGCCCTGGGACAGGGAACTATGGCTACACCTTC.

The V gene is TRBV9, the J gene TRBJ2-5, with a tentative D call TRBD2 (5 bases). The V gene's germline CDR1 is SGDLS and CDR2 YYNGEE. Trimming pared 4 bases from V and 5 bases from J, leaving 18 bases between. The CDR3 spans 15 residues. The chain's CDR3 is CASSPFEGGYETQYF. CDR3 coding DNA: TGTGCCAGCAGCCCGTTTGAGGGCGGATATGAGACCCAGTACTTC.

In DNA, the CDR3 is TGTGCCAGCAGCCCGAGCTCTGGGGCCAACGTCCTGACTTTC. Its translation is CASSPSSGANVLTF. The chain recombines TRBV11-3 with TRBJ2-6; D remains ambiguous. CDR3 length: 14 residues. Germline lookup yields CDR1 SGHNT and CDR2 YENEEA. The ends were cut back, 5 bases at V and 0 bases at J, with 5 bases in the middle.

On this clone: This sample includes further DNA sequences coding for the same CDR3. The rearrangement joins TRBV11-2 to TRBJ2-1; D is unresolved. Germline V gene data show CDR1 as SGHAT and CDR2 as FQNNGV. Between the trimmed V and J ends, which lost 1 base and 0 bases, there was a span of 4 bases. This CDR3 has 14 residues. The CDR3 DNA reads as TGTGCCAGCAGCTTAGCGAGCTCCTACAATGAGCAGTTCTTC. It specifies CASSLASSYNEQFF.

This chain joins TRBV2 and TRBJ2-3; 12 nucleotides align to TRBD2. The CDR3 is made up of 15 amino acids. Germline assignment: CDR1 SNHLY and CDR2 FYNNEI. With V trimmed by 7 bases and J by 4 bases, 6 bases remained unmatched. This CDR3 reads CASKLAGGFSDTQYF. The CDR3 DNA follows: TGTGCCAGCAAACTAGCGGGAGGTTTTTCAGATACGCAGTATTTT. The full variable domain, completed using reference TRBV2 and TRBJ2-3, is EPEVTQTPSHQVTQMGQEVILRCVPISNHLYFYWYRQILGQKVEFLVSFYNNEISEKSEIFDDQFSVERPDGSNFTLKIRSTKLEDSAMYFCASKLAGGFSDTQYFGPGTRLTVL.

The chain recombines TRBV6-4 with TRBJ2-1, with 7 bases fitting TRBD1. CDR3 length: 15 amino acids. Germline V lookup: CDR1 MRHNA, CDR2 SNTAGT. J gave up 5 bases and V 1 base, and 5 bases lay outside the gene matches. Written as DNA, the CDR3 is TGTGCCAGCAGTGACTTAGAGGGGGCCCACAATGAGCAGTTCTTC. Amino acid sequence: CASSDLEGAHNEQFF.

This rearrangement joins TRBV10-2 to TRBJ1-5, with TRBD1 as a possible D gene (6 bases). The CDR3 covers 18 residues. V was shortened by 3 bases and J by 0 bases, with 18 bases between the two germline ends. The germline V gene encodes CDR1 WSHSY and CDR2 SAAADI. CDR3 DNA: TGCGCCAGCAGTGAACCCCCGGGAAGGGGGTATAGCAATCAGCCCCAGCATTTT. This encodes CASSEPPGRGYSNQPQHF.

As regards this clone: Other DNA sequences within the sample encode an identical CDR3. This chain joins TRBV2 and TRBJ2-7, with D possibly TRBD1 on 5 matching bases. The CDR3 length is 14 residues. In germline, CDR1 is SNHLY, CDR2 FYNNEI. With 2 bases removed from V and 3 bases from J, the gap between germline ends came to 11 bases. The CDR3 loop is CASSEQGIGYEQYF. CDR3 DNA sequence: TGTGCCAGCAGTGAACAGGGAATAGGCTACGAGCAGTACTTC.

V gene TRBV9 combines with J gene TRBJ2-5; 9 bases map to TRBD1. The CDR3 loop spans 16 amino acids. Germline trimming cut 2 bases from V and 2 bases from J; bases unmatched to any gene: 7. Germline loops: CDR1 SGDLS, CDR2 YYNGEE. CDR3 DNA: TGTGCCAGCAGCGTTGGGGGACAGGGAGTACAAGAGACCCAGTACTTC. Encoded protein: CASSVGGQGVQETQYF.

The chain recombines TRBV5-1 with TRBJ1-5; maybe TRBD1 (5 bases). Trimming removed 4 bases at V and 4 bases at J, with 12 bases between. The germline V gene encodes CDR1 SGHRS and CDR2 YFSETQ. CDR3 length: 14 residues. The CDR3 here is CASSPLPGNQPQHF. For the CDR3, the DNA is TGCGCCAGCAGCCCCCTCCCAGGGAATCAGCCCCAGCATTTT.

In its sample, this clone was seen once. CDR3 in DNA: TGTGCCAGTACAGGGGGCCTTGGCTACACCTTC. Its protein is CASTGGLGYTF. The V and J genes are TRBV28 and TRBJ1-2, with TRBD1 matching 9 bases. V shed 9 bases and J 7 bases; nucleotides not matched to a gene: 3. Germline lookup yields CDR1 MDHEN and CDR2 SYDVKM. The CDR3 covers 11 residues.

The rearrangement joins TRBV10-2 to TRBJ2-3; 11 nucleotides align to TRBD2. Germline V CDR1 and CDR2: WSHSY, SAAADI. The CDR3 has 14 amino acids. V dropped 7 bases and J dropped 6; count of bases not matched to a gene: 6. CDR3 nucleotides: TGCGCCAGCAAGACTAGCGGGATCTCGGATACGCAGTATTTT. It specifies CASKTSGISDTQYF.

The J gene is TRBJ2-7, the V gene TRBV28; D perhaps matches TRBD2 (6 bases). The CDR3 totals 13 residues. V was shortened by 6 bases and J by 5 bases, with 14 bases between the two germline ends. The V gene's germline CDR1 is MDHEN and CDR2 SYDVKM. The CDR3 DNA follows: TGTGCCAGCAGAACCCGGGAGAGTCACGAGCAGTACTTC. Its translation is CASRTRESHEQYF. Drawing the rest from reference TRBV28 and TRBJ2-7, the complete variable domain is DVKVTQSSRYLVKRTGEKVFLECVQDMDHENMFWYRQDPGLGLRLIYFSYDVKMKEKGDIPEGYSVSREKKERFSLILESASTNQTSMYLCASRTRESHEQYFGPGTRLTVT.

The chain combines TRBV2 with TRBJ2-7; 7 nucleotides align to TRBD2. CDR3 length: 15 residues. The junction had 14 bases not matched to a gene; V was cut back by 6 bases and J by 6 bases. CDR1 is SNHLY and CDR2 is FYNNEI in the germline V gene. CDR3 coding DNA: TGTGCCAGCAGCCCACTAGCGATCCCCGGGATCGAGCAGTACTTC. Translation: CASSPLAIPGIEQYF.

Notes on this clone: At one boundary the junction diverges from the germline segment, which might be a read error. Here the CDR3 DNA reads TGTGCCAGCAGCTTGGAATCGGGGACAGGGGGCAACTTC. Amino acids: CASSLESGTGGNF. The gene calls are TRBV5-4 and TRBJ2-5; 12 nucleotides align to TRBD1. CDR3 size: 13 residues. Per the germline V gene, CDR1 is SGHNT and CDR2 is YYREEE (reference sequence).

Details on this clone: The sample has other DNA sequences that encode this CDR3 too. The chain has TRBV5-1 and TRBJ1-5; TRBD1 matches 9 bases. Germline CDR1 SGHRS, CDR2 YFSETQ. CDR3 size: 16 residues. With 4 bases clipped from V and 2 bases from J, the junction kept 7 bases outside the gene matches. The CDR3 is CASSPGTGSGNQPQHF. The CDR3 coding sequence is TGCGCCAGCAGCCCGGGGACAGGGAGCGGCAATCAGCCCCAGCATTTT.

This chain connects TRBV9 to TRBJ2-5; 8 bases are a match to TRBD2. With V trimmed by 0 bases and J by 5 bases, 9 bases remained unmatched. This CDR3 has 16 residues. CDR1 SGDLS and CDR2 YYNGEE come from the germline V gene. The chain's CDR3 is CASSVDPSGSQETQYF. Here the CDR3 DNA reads TGTGCCAGCAGCGTAGACCCTAGCGGGTCCCAGGAGACCCAGTACTTC.

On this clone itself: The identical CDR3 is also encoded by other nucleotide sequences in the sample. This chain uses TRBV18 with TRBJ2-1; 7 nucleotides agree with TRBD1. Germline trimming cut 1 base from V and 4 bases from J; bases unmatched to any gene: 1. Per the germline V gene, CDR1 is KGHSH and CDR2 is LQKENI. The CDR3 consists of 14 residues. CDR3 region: CASSPRGQYNEQFF. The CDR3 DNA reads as TGTGCCAGCTCACCACGGGGACAGTACAATGAGCAGTTCTTC.

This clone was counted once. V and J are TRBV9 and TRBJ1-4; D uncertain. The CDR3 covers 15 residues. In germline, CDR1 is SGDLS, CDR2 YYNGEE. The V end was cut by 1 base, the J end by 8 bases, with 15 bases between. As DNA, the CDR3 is TGTGCCAGCAGCGTAAGTATGGACCCGTCCGAAAAACTGTTTTTT. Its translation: CASSVSMDPSEKLFF.

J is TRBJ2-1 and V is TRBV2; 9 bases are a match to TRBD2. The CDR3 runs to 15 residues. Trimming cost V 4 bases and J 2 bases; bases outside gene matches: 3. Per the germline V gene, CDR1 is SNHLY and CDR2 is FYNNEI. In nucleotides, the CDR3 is TGTGCCAGCAGTGTCATAGCGGGAGCCTACAATGAGCAGTTCTTC. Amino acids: CASSVIAGAYNEQFF.

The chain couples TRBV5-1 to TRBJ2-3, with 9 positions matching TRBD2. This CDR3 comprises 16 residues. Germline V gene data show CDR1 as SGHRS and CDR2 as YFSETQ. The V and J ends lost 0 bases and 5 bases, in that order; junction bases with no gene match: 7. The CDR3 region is CASSLDIAGVGDTQYF. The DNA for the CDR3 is TGCGCCAGCAGCTTGGATATAGCGGGAGTGGGAGATACGCAGTATTTT.

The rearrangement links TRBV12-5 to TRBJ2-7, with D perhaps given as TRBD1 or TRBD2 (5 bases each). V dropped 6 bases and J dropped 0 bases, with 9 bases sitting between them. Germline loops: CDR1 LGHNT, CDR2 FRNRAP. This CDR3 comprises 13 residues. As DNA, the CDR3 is TGTGCTAGTGGCCAGGGACCCTCCTACGAGCAGTACTTC. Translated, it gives CASGQGPSYEQYF. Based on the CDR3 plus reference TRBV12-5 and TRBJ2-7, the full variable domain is DARVTQTPRHKVTEMGQEVTMRCQPILGHNTVFWYRQTMMQGLELLAYFRNRAPLDDSGMPKDRFSAEMPDATLATLKIQPSEPRDSAVYFCASGQGPSYEQYFGPGTRLTVT.

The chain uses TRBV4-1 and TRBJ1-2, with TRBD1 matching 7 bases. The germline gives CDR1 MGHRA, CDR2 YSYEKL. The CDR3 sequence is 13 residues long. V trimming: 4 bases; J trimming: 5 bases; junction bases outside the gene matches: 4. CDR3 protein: CASSLGTAYGYTF. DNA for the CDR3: TGCGCCAGCAGCCTAGGGACAGCGTATGGCTACACCTTC.

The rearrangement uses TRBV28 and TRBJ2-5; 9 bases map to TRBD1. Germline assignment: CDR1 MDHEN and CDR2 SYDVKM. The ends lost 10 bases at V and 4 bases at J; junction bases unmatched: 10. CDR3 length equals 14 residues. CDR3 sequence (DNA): TGTGCCACAGAGGGGACAGGGTTTGGAGAGACCCAGTACTTC. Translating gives CATEGTGFGETQYF.

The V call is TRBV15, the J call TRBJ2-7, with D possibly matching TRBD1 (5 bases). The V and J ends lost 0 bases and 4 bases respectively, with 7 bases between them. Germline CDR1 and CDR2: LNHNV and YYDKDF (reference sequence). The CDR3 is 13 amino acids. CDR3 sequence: CATSRESGYEQYF. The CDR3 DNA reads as TGTGCCACCAGCAGAGAATCAGGGTACGAGCAGTACTTC.